Presented here are 32 T cell receptor beta chains from one specimen sequenced in a study of T cell repertoires in cytomegalovirus infection. Each CDR3 protein is one row after TCRdb ran MiXCR on the reads. The sample carries fewer than 85,000 distinct CDR3 sequences, more than 3% recorded once. Input material: PBMCs. The source of these receptors is a human donor in good health (CMV status not recorded). Some clones in this sample may be carry-over from other donors' samples.

This clonotype has a count of ten or more. The chain joins TRBV28 to TRBJ1-5; possible D gene TRBD1, 5 bases. CDR3 length: 15 residues. Germline V gene data show CDR1 as MDHEN and CDR2 as SYDVKM. Trimming took 4 bases from V and 4 from J, leaving 14 bases between them. The CDR3 sequence is CASSSDKKRNQPQHF. The CDR3 bases are TGTGCCAGCAGTTCGGACAAAAAACGGAATCAGCCCCAGCATTTT.

This clonotype was seen at least ten times. This chain uses TRBV6-1 with TRBJ2-7, with D perhaps TRBD2 (6 bases). This CDR3 is 15 amino acids long. V was pared by 0 bases and J by 2 bases, with 11 bases between. Germline V lookup: CDR1 MNHNS, CDR2 SASEGT. CDR3 sequence: CASSEAAGPPYEQYF. CDR3 sequence (DNA): TGTGCCAGCAGTGAAGCTGCGGGGCCGCCCTACGAGCAGTACTTC.

This clonotype showed up many times. The chain carries TRBV20-1 and TRBJ2-7; 7 nucleotides align to TRBD2. Germline V gene data show CDR1 as DFQATT and CDR2 as SNEGSKA (reference sequence). This CDR3 has 13 residues. After removal of 3 bases from V and 3 bases from J, the junction contained 5 bases not matched to a gene. The CDR3 is CSASVWGGYEQYF. The CDR3 DNA reads as TGCAGTGCTAGTGTGTGGGGGGGCTACGAGCAGTACTTC.

This clonotype was seen repeatedly, ten times or more. The J gene is TRBJ1-3, the V gene TRBV4-1, with D uncertain. The CDR3 loop spans 17 amino acids. CDR1 and CDR2 (germline): MGHRA, YSYEKL. Trimming pared 0 bases from V and 0 bases from J, leaving 12 bases between. CDR3 DNA: TGCGCCAGCAGCCAAGATTACGAATTCCTCTCTGGAAACACCATATATTTT. It is translated as CASSQDYEFLSGNTIYF.

This clonotype was observed a handful of times. The chain combines TRBV15 with TRBJ2-4; D perhaps matches TRBD2 (5 bases). V lost 0 bases to trimming and J lost 4 bases, with 10 bases between them. Germline CDR1 reads LNHNV; CDR2 reads YYDKDF (reference sequence). The CDR3 runs 15 residues. The chain's CDR3 is CATSRDWGVKNIQYF. In DNA form, the CDR3 reads TGTGCCACCAGCAGAGATTGGGGAGTAAAAAACATTCAGTACTTC. The full variable domain, completed using reference TRBV15 and TRBJ2-4, is DAMVIQNPRYQVTQFGKPVTLSCSQTLNHNVMYWYQQKSSQAPKLLFHYYDKDFNNEADTPDNFQSRRPNTSFCFLDIRSPGLGDTAMYLCATSRDWGVKNIQYFGAGTRLSVL.

In this sample, this clonotype turned up many times. The J gene is TRBJ2-7, the V gene TRBV7-2; D is undetermined. V lost 5 bases to trimming and J lost 3 bases, with 11 bases between them. The CDR3 sequence is 13 residues long. CDR1 SGHTA and CDR2 FQGNSA come from the germline V gene. The CDR3 region has the DNA TGTGCCAGCAGCCGCTGGACCAGCTACGAGCAGTACTTC. It codes for CASSRWTSYEQYF. The complete variable domain, with remaining parts taken from reference TRBV7-2 and TRBJ2-7, reads GAGVSQSPSNKVTEKGKDVELRCDPISGHTALYWYRQSLGQGLEFLIYFQGNSAPDKSGLPSDRFSAERTGGSVSTLTIQRTQQEDSAVYLCASSRWTSYEQYFGPGTRLTVT.

This clonotype has a count of ten or more. J is TRBJ1-5 and V is TRBV28, with D unresolved. V was cut by 1 base and J by 2 bases, with 9 bases left in between. This CDR3 region has 15 residues. Germline-derived CDR1 and CDR2 are MDHEN and SYDVKM. CDR3 in DNA: TGTGCCAGCAGTTTATCCCTGGCAGGCAATCAGCCCCAGCATTTT. It translates to CASSLSLAGNQPQHF. The complete variable domain, with remaining parts taken from reference TRBV28 and TRBJ1-5, reads DVKVTQSSRYLVKRTGEKVFLECVQDMDHENMFWYRQDPGLGLRLIYFSYDVKMKEKGDIPEGYSVSREKKERFSLILESASTNQTSMYLCASSLSLAGNQPQHFGDGTRLSIL.

This chain uses TRBV28 with TRBJ2-2, with 7 bases that match TRBD2. The V gene end was trimmed by 3 bases and the J gene end by 7 bases; junction bases not matched to a gene: 14. CDR1 and CDR2 (germline): MDHEN, SYDVKM. CDR3 length: 17 residues. This CDR3 is CASSFFVSGPTGGELFF. DNA for the CDR3: TGTGCCAGCAGTTTTTTTGTTAGCGGGCCCACGGGCGGGGAGCTGTTTTTT.

In its sample, this clonotype was seen many times. The chain couples TRBV7-8 to TRBJ1-1, with D maybe TRBD1 (5 bases). This CDR3 region has 14 residues. CDR1 SGHVS and CDR2 FQNEAQ come from the germline V gene. Trimming left V 2 bases short and J 3 bases short, with 10 bases between. The CDR3 here is CASSLRSGYTEAFF. The CDR3 DNA reads TGTGCCAGCAGCTTAAGGTCAGGGTACACTGAAGCTTTCTTT.

There are many counts of this clonotype. The rearrangement joins TRBV12-3 or TRBV12-4 to TRBJ1-1; D is undetermined. The V gene lost 5 bases and the J gene lost 1 base, with 14 bases spanning the gap. CDR3 length: 15 residues. CDR3 region: CASSLRPPANTEAFF. The CDR3 nucleotides are TGTGCCAGCAGTCTACGTCCGCCCGCGAACACTGAAGCTTTCTTT.

This clonotype showed up many times. CDR3 loop: CASSYTGQGTYEQYF. Here the CDR3 DNA reads TGTGCCAGCAGTTACACCGGACAGGGAACCTACGAGCAGTACTTC. The chain recombines TRBV6-2 or TRBV6-3 with TRBJ2-7; 8 bases map to TRBD1. This CDR3 region has 15 residues. After removal of 2 bases from V and 2 bases from J, the junction contained 5 bases not matched to a gene. Germline V CDR1 and CDR2: MNHEY, SVGEGT.

In this sample, this clonotype turned up many times. V and J are TRBV7-8 and TRBJ2-6; D is perhaps TRBD1 (6 bases). The CDR3 length is 17 residues. Trimming stripped 2 bases from V and 4 bases from J, with 15 bases between. Germline loops: CDR1 SGHVS, CDR2 FQNEAQ. The DNA for the CDR3 is TGTGCCAGCAGCTTATTTACAGGGACCGTCGGGGCCAACGTCCTGACTTTC. Translation gives CASSLFTGTVGANVLTF. The full variable domain, rest sourced from reference TRBV7-8 and TRBJ2-6, is GAGVSQSPRYKVAKRGQDVALRCDPISGHVSLFWYQQALGQGPEFLTYFQNEAQLDKSGLPSDRFFAERPEGSVSTLKIQRTQQEDSAVYLCASSLFTGTVGANVLTFGAGSRLTVL.

This clonotype occurred many times. V is TRBV7-2 and J is TRBJ2-1, with 10 bases matching TRBD2. The CDR3 is 17 residues long. Trimming took 5 bases from V and 0 from J; bases not matched to a gene: 7. Germline CDR1 is SGHTA and CDR2 is FQGNSA. The CDR3 DNA follows: TGTGCCAGCAGCCCCACTAGCGGGGCTAGCTCCTACAATGAGCAGTTCTTC. This codes for CASSPTSGASSYNEQFF.

This clonotype was counted many times. This rearrangement joins TRBV7-9 to TRBJ2-7; no clear D. This CDR3 has 11 amino acids. CDR1 and CDR2 from the germline V gene are SEHNR and FQNEAQ (reference sequence). V lost 5 bases and J lost 5, with 7 bases in between. The CDR3 loop reads CASSRHHEQYF. For the CDR3, the DNA is TGTGCCAGCAGCCGCCACCACGAGCAGTACTTC. The whole variable domain, remainder taken from reference TRBV7-9 and TRBJ2-7, is DTGVSQNPRHKITKRGQNVTFRCDPISEHNRLYWYRQTLGQGPEFLTYFQNEAQLEKSRLLSDRFSAERPKGSFSTLEIQRTEQGDSAMYLCASSRHHEQYFGPGTRLTVT.

This clonotype has a count of ten or more. This sequence joins TRBV27 and TRBJ2-1, with 8 bases lining up with TRBD2. Germline CDR1 MNHEY, CDR2 SMNVEV (reference sequence). The CDR3 has 16 amino acids. Unmatched junction bases numbered 14, after V lost 4 bases and J lost 9 bases. The CDR3 sequence is CASSSWGLGSFSEQFF. The DNA of the CDR3 is TGTGCCAGCAGTTCCTGGGGACTAGGCTCCTTTAGTGAGCAGTTCTTC.

This clonotype was seen at least ten times. The chain couples TRBV7-4 to TRBJ2-1; 12 bases fit TRBD2. The CDR3 length is 16 residues. Germline V gene data show CDR1 as SGHVT and CDR2 as SQSDAQ. Losses at the gene ends were 4 bases for V and 3 bases for J; bases not matched to a gene: 4. CDR3: CASSSKGLAGYNEQFF. CDR3 coding DNA: TGTGCCAGCAGCTCCAAGGGACTAGCGGGCTACAATGAGCAGTTCTTC.

This clonotype has a count of ten or more. The J gene is TRBJ2-7, the V gene TRBV6-6; TRBD1 aligns across 8 bases. Germline V gives CDR1 MNHNY, CDR2 SVGAGI (reference sequence). The length of the CDR3 is 18 residues. V dropped 7 bases and J dropped 0; count of bases not matched to a gene: 17. DNA for the CDR3: TGTGCCAGCAACGGACAGGGCAAAGCGGACCCTTCCTCCTACGAGCAGTACTTC. The encoded protein is CASNGQGKADPSSYEQYF.

At least ten counts were recorded for this clonotype. J is TRBJ2-1 and V is TRBV7-2; 7 nucleotides align to TRBD2. Germline V lookup: CDR1 SGHTA, CDR2 FQGNSA. The CDR3 runs 15 residues. V was clipped by 5 bases and J by 10 bases; unmatched bases: 14. The CDR3 protein is CASSLDGGTLGEQFF. DNA for the CDR3: TGTGCCAGCAGCCTAGACGGGGGGACCCTTGGAGAGCAGTTCTTC.

This clonotype was picked up many times. This rearrangement joins TRBV6-8 to TRBJ2-7, with 7 bases that match TRBD1. After removal of 5 bases from V and 7 bases from J, the junction contained 11 bases not matched to a gene. In germline, CDR1 is MNHGY, CDR2 SAAAGT. The CDR3 is made up of 14 amino acids. The CDR3 DNA is TGTGCCAGCAGTGCTCGACAGGGATCTTTGGAGCAGTACTTC. This gives the protein CASSARQGSLEQYF.

This clonotype was seen many times. The chain recombines TRBV10-3 with TRBJ1-5, with D possibly matching TRBD1 (6 bases). CDR1 and CDR2 from the germline V gene are ENHRY and SYGVKD. CDR3 size: 13 residues. V was clipped by 2 bases and J by 7 bases, with 9 bases between them. The chain's CDR3 is CAISEDRMQPQHF. The CDR3 DNA follows: TGTGCCATCAGTGAGGACAGGATGCAGCCCCAGCATTTT.

The chain uses TRBV7-2 and TRBJ2-3; 8 nucleotides agree with TRBD2. This CDR3 has 12 residues. CDR1 is SGHTA and CDR2 is FQGNSA in the germline V gene. Trimming cost V 5 bases and J 9 bases; bases outside gene matches: 4. The CDR3 DNA follows: TGTGCCAGCAGCCTGACTAGCGAAACGCAGTATTTT. Translated, it gives CASSLTSETQYF. The whole variable domain, filled in from reference TRBV7-2 and TRBJ2-3, reads GAGVSQSPSNKVTEKGKDVELRCDPISGHTALYWYRQSLGQGLEFLIYFQGNSAPDKSGLPSDRFSAERTGGSVSTLTIQRTQQEDSAVYLCASSLTSETQYFGPGTRLTVL.

This clonotype has ten or more counts. The CDR3 sequence: CASWRMGSGGYPGQYF. The CDR3 DNA is TGTGCCAGCTGGAGGATGGGTAGCGGGGGGTACCCTGGGCAGTATTTT. The J gene is TRBJ2-3, the V gene TRBV27; 10 bases match TRBD2. V was clipped by 8 bases and J by 11 bases; unmatched bases: 19. CDR3 length: 16 amino acids. Germline V CDR1 and CDR2: MNHEY, SMNVEV (reference sequence).

This clonotype has at least ten counts. The chain employs TRBV7-3 and TRBJ2-3; 12 positions match TRBD2. Germline CDR1 SGHTA, CDR2 FQGTGA. Trimming cost V 8 bases and J 6 bases; bases outside gene matches: 6. The CDR3 totals 14 residues. The chain's CDR3 is CASASGGAGDTQYF. CDR3 DNA sequence: TGTGCCAGCGCTAGCGGGGGGGCAGGGGATACGCAGTATTTT.

This clonotype was picked up many times. The V gene is TRBV6-1, the J gene TRBJ2-4; TRBD2 matches at 8 bases. With 7 bases clipped from V and 6 bases from J, the junction kept 8 bases outside the gene matches. Germline V lookup: CDR1 MNHNS, CDR2 SASEGT. The CDR3 extends over 14 amino acids. The CDR3 sequence is CASKSGGGGNIQYF. DNA for the CDR3: TGTGCCAGCAAATCGGGGGGGGGAGGAAACATTCAGTACTTC.

This clonotype was picked up many times. The CDR3 spells CASTPGQGSYNEQFF. CDR3 DNA sequence: TGTGCCAGCACCCCGGGACAGGGGTCCTACAATGAGCAGTTCTTC. The chain joins TRBV7-2 to TRBJ2-1; 10 nucleotides match TRBD1. The germline V gene has CDR1 SGHTA and CDR2 FQGNSA. Trimming took 7 bases from V and 1 from J; bases not matched to a gene: 4. The CDR3 loop spans 15 amino acids. The full variable domain, with the rest looked up from reference TRBV7-2 and TRBJ2-1, is GAGVSQSPSNKVTEKGKDVELRCDPISGHTALYWYRQSLGQGLEFLIYFQGNSAPDKSGLPSDRFSAERTGGSVSTLTIQRTQQEDSAVYLCASTPGQGSYNEQFFGPGTRLTVL.

This clonotype was observed at least ten times. The chain couples TRBV18 to TRBJ1-1, with D maybe TRBD1 (5 bases). This CDR3 has 16 amino acids. Germline CDR1 KGHSH, CDR2 LQKENI. The V end was cut by 3 bases, the J end by 1 base, with 15 bases between. CDR3 nucleotide sequence: TGTGCCAGCTCACCTTTTCCCGGGACCCCGAACACTGAAGCTTTCTTT. Its translation: CASSPFPGTPNTEAFF.

The table lists this clonotype with many counts. The chain has TRBV7-2 and TRBJ1-5; D remains ambiguous. The CDR3 consists of 13 residues. V was cut by 5 bases and J by 1 base, with 6 bases left in between. From germline, CDR1 is SGHTA and CDR2 FQGNSA. CDR3 in DNA: TGTGCCAGCAGCCTGGAGAGCAATCAGCCCCAGCATTTT. Translated, it gives CASSLESNQPQHF.

This clonotype was observed at least ten times. J is TRBJ1-5 and V is TRBV7-6; D remains unclear. The CDR3 covers 14 residues. The germline V and J ends were trimmed by 6 bases and 0 bases, with 9 bases remaining between them. The V gene's germline CDR1 is SGHVS and CDR2 FNYEAQ. The CDR3 loop is CASSPGLSNQPQHF. The CDR3 nucleotides are TGTGCCAGCAGTCCCGGACTTAGCAATCAGCCCCAGCATTTT.

At least ten counts were recorded for this clonotype. The chain is built from TRBV11-3 and TRBJ1-4; weak D call: TRBD1 (5 bases). V lost 5 bases and J 7 bases, leaving 14 bases between the germline ends. CDR1 SGHNT and CDR2 YENEEA come from the germline V gene. The CDR3 spans 14 residues. CDR3 sequence reads: CASSPGRAVEKLFF. CDR3 DNA sequence: TGTGCCAGCAGCCCCGGCAGGGCAGTTGAAAAACTGTTTTTT.

This clonotype was picked up many times. The genes are TRBV7-2 and TRBJ2-4; D might be TRBD2 (6 bases). This CDR3 has 15 residues. Germline CDR1 SGHTA, CDR2 FQGNSA. The V gene lost 1 base and the J gene lost 9 bases, with 16 bases spanning the gap. The CDR3 DNA sequence: TGTGCCAGCAGCTTAGGGGGGGTGACAGTAGCCATTCAGTACTTC. This gives the protein CASSLGGVTVAIQYF.

The chain is built from TRBV7-2 and TRBJ2-5, with D possibly matching TRBD2 (5 bases). CDR3 size: 13 residues. Germline V gene lookup returns CDR1 SGHTA and CDR2 FQGNSA. V was shortened by 5 bases and J by 5 bases, with 12 bases between the two germline ends. Written as DNA, the CDR3 is TGTGCCAGCAGCACCCGCGGGTTGGAGACCCAGTACTTC. Its protein product is CASSTRGLETQYF. Filled out from reference TRBV7-2 and TRBJ2-5, the complete variable domain reads GAGVSQSPSNKVTEKGKDVELRCDPISGHTALYWYRQSLGQGLEFLIYFQGNSAPDKSGLPSDRFSAERTGGSVSTLTIQRTQQEDSAVYLCASSTRGLETQYFGPGTRLLVL.

This clonotype was picked up many times. The V call is TRBV7-3, the J call TRBJ2-7, with D perhaps being TRBD1 or TRBD2 (5 bases each). CDR3 length equals 15 residues. The V end was cut by 5 bases, the J end by 1 base, with 15 bases between. The germline CDR1 and CDR2 sequences are SGHTA and FQGTGA. CDR3 sequence reads: CASSQGWGPSYEQYF. CDR3 coding DNA: TGTGCCAGCAGCCAAGGCTGGGGACCTTCCTACGAGCAGTACTTC.